This TCR beta chain came from a study of beta chain features in type 1 diabetes. Study-wide results and caveats: Patients with Type 1 diabetes showed moderately but significantly shorter TCRB CDR3s in all four CD4+ subsets.

Germline V gene sequence: CDR1 KGHSH, CDR2 LQKENI. The V gene lost 3 bases and the J gene lost 4 bases, with 13 bases spanning the gap. CDR3 length equals 14 residues. Blood was collected once per donor into heparin, averaging about 116 mL. Via CD45RO/CCR7/CD25/CD127/CD95/CD27, cells of the CD4+ naive, central memory, regulatory and stem cell-like memory subsets were sorted. Expressed TCRB transcripts were sequenced, since all the RNA that had been isolated was reverse transcribed. Sequencing was performed with immunoSEQ multiplex PCR; in TCRdb, only in-frame clones are kept and a portion is missing. The data contain about 650,000 clones, around 12% of them singletons. In the case of this clone: What it binds is not known.

This clonotype was sampled from a man younger than 45 with type 1 diabetes. The specimen was naive CD4+ T cells from blood. The chain combines TRBV18 with TRBJ2-7, with D maybe TRBD2 (6 bases). The CDR3 sequence is CASSPPGVQYEQYF. Written as DNA, the CDR3 is TGTGCCAGCTCACCTCCGGGGGTTCAGTACGAGCAGTACTTC.